Listed here are 10 T cell receptor beta chains from one sample, sequenced in a study of blood T cells in healthy people across ages. Through a sample-barcoded 5' primer and a J-beta primer mix, a second PCR was run for roughly 7 to 12 cycles. TCRdb analysed the 5' RACE reads with MiXCR anew, one entry per CDR3 protein. The sample includes some 1.7 million distinct CDR3 sequences, 28% of them seen just once. The sample comprised blood. The origin of the receptors is a woman aged 25 to 39 in good health.

CDR3 in amino acids: CASSRAATRNNEQFF. Here the CDR3 DNA reads TGTGCCAGCAGTCGGGCCGCCACCAGGAACAATGAGCAGTTCTTC. The chain has TRBV28 and TRBJ2-1; D remains ambiguous. Germline V gene data show CDR1 as MDHEN and CDR2 as SYDVKM. There are 15 residues in the CDR3. V lost 5 bases and J 5 bases, leaving 16 bases between the germline ends. Variable domain in full (rest from reference TRBV28 and TRBJ2-1): DVKVTQSSRYLVKRTGEKVFLECVQDMDHENMFWYRQDPGLGLRLIYFSYDVKMKEKGDIPEGYSVSREKKERFSLILESASTNQTSMYLCASSRAATRNNEQFFGPGTRLTVL.

This clonotype was counted many times. The chain carries TRBV20-1 and TRBJ2-4, with 7 bases lining up with TRBD1. Germline-derived CDR1 and CDR2 are DFQATT and SNEGSKA (reference sequence). The CDR3 is 15 amino acids. Unmatched junction bases numbered 3, after V lost 1 base and J lost 0 bases. The CDR3: CSARAQGVAKNIQYF. CDR3 DNA: TGCAGTGCTAGAGCCCAGGGGGTAGCCAAAAACATTCAGTACTTC.

This clonotype was detected many times. The chain is built from TRBV5-4 and TRBJ2-5, with TRBD2 matching over 9 bases. This CDR3 is 15 amino acids long. The germline gives CDR1 SGHNT, CDR2 YYREEE (reference sequence). After removal of 4 bases from V and 2 bases from J, the junction contained 6 bases not matched to a gene. The CDR3, as DNA: TGTGCCAGCAGCCAGACTAGCGGCAATCAAGAGACCCAGTACTTC. It encodes CASSQTSGNQETQYF.

In this sample, this clonotype turned up a few times. The rearrangement joins TRBV9 to TRBJ1-4; 8 positions match TRBD1. V dropped 3 bases and J dropped 4; count of bases not matched to a gene: 5. The CDR3 length is 15 residues. Germline values: CDR1 SGDLS, CDR2 YYNGEE. CDR3 residues: CASSGTGLNNEKLFF. The CDR3 coding sequence is TGTGCCAGCAGCGGGACAGGGTTAAATAATGAAAAACTGTTTTTT.

Concerning this clonotype: Since a much larger clone is just one base distant, this may be a read error. This rearrangement joins TRBV29-1 to TRBJ2-5, with D possibly TRBD1 on 6 matching bases. The CDR3 contains 12 residues. V dropped 6 bases and J dropped 6 bases, with 14 bases sitting between them. Germline V gene sequence: CDR1 SQVTM, CDR2 ANQGSEA. The CDR3 DNA follows: TGCAGCGTCGACACAGGGACGAAGACCCAGTACTTC. Its translation: CSVDTGTKTQYF.

The table lists this clonotype with a few counts. The rearrangement uses TRBV20-1 and TRBJ2-7; a weak D match, TRBD2 (6 bases). This CDR3 has 15 amino acids. Per the germline V gene, CDR1 is DFQATT and CDR2 is SNEGSKA (reference sequence). Trimming stripped 1 base from V and 7 bases from J, with 20 bases between. The CDR3, as DNA: TGCAGTGCTAGAGGGGCCGCCAGGACTGGGGGGGAGCAGTACTTC. It encodes CSARGAARTGGEQYF.

V and J are TRBV7-9 and TRBJ2-1; no clear D. The CDR3 contains 15 residues. The germline V gene has CDR1 SEHNR and CDR2 FQNEAQ (reference sequence). V lost 5 bases and J lost 4, with 15 bases in between. The CDR3 protein is CASSPDRLLYNEQFF. The CDR3, as DNA: TGTGCCAGCAGCCCAGACCGGCTCCTTTACAATGAGCAGTTCTTC.

The rearrangement joins TRBV5-6 to TRBJ2-7; 8 bases agree with TRBD1. The V gene's germline CDR1 is SGHDT and CDR2 YYEEEE. CDR3 length equals 15 residues. Trimming removed 3 bases from V and 4 bases from J; junction bases left unmatched: 9. The CDR3 spells CASSSPPGGEYEQYF. The CDR3 bases are TGTGCCAGCAGCTCCCCTCCAGGGGGCGAGTACGAGCAGTACTTC. The variable domain in full, completed from reference TRBV5-6 and TRBJ2-7, reads DAGVTQSPTHLIKTRGQQVTLRCSPKSGHDTVSWYQQALGQGPQFIFQYYEEEERQRGNFPDRFSGHQFPNYSSELNVNALLLGDSALYLCASSSPPGGEYEQYFGPGTRLTVT.

At least ten counts were recorded for this clonotype. The chain couples TRBV7-2 to TRBJ2-7, with D perhaps TRBD1 (6 bases). V lost 2 bases and J 3 bases, leaving 14 bases between the germline ends. Germline V lookup: CDR1 SGHTA, CDR2 FQGNSA. This CDR3 is built from 15 residues. This chain's CDR3 is CASSLMLGTNYEQYF. As DNA, the CDR3 is TGTGCCAGCAGCTTAATGCTCGGGACAAACTACGAGCAGTACTTC.

Notes on this clonotype: This may be a read error, as it is one base from a much larger clone. The rearrangement links TRBV6-5 to TRBJ2-4, with 7 bases lining up with TRBD2. Near its end, the DNA agrees better with TRBJ2-7, so the J call may be wrong. This CDR3 has 14 amino acids. Looked up from germline, CDR1 is MNHEY and CDR2 is SVGAGI. CDR3 DNA sequence: TGTACGAGCAAATGGGGAGGGCCAAGCGACGAGCAGTACTTC. This sequence encodes CTSKWGGPSDEQYF.